The 31 T cell receptor beta chains listed next were all sequenced from one sample in a study of blood T cell repertoires in COVID-19. Sequencing was performed with immunoSEQ multiplex PCR; in TCRdb, only in-frame clones are kept and a portion is missing. The sample lists 250,000 to 300,000 clones; less than 90% were seen once. Sequenced input: peripheral blood. These receptors came from a man aged 55-75 years who had recovered from COVID-19.

The V call is TRBV4-2, the J call TRBJ2-1; tentatively, D is TRBD1 (7 bases). Germline CDR1 reads LGHNA; CDR2 reads YNFKEQ. Trimming removed 5 bases at V and 9 bases at J, with 26 bases between. The CDR3 consists of 17 residues. CDR3 loop: CASSSVTGAQGVGEQFF. The CDR3 DNA reads as TGTGCCAGCAGCTCCGTCACGGGGGCCCAGGGGGTTGGTGAGCAGTTCTTC.

V usage is TRBV9 and J usage is TRBJ1-3; the D is unclear. The CDR3 length is 17 residues. Trimming left V 3 bases short and J 1 base short, with 17 bases between. Germline V gene data show CDR1 as SGDLS and CDR2 as YYNGEE. CDR3 loop: CASSEASGDRSGNTIYF. The CDR3 nucleotides are TGTGCCAGCAGCGAAGCAAGCGGGGATCGGTCTGGAAACACCATATATTTT.

V and J are TRBV7-6 and TRBJ2-3; TRBD2 agrees at 8 bases. The CDR3 extends over 17 amino acids. Germline values: CDR1 SGHVS, CDR2 FNYEAQ. Trimming took 5 bases from V and 3 from J; bases not matched to a gene: 13. In DNA, the CDR3 is TGTGCCAGCAGCCCAGAGACCGGGAGGGCCTGGACAGATACGCAGTATTTT. It codes for CASSPETGRAWTDTQYF.

The chain has TRBV9 and TRBJ2-2, with 7 positions matching TRBD2. Germline loops: CDR1 SGDLS, CDR2 YYNGEE. There are 18 residues in the CDR3. The V segment lost 0 bases and the J segment 4 bases; nucleotides outside the gene matches: 12. Here the CDR3 reads CASSVDPPSGGLTGELFF. The CDR3 DNA is TGTGCCAGCAGCGTAGATCCCCCTAGCGGAGGCCTCACCGGGGAGCTGTTTTTT.

This rearrangement joins TRBV21-1 to TRBJ1-1; the table's D call of TRBD1 was not tested on the DNA. TRBV21-1 is tagged as a pseudogene. CDR3 length: 14 amino acids. CDR3 nucleotides: TGTGCCAGCAGCAAAGTCGGGACAGGGCTAGTGGCTTTCTTT. Protein product: CASSKVGTGLVAFF.

This rearrangement joins TRBV14 to TRBJ2-3; 7 bases agree with TRBD1. J lost 2 bases, V lost 0 bases, and 5 bases had no gene match. The V gene's germline CDR1 is SGHDN and CDR2 FVKESK. This CDR3 region has 16 residues. The CDR3 reads CASSQDRGRITDTQYF. The CDR3 nucleotides read TGTGCCAGCAGCCAAGATAGGGGGCGAATCACAGATACGCAGTATTTT.

The chain uses TRBV5-4 and TRBJ2-5; D not resolved. CDR3 length equals 12 residues. Germline V gives CDR1 SGHNT, CDR2 YYREEE (reference sequence). Trimming shortened V by 5 bases and J by 4 bases, and 9 bases separated the two germline ends. The CDR3 DNA sequence: TGTGCCAGCAGTCAGGTCGGAGAGACCCAGTACTTC. Its translation is CASSQVGETQYF.

The rearrangement links TRBV12-1 to TRBJ2-2; whether TRBD2, the table's D call, matches the DNA was not checked. TRBV12-1 is noted as a pseudogene. The length of the CDR3 is 20 residues. In DNA form, the CDR3 reads TGTGCCAGCAGCCCATTGGGACTAGCGGGGGGGCCCTCCAACACCGGGGAGCTGTTTTTT. Protein product: CASSPLGLAGGPSNTGELFF.

This clone was observed a handful of times. The CDR3 reads CASSLFGGGRGVRQPQHF. The CDR3 DNA follows: TGTGCCAGCAGTTTATTCGGTGGAGGCAGGGGTGTTCGCCAGCCCCAGCATTTT. J is TRBJ1-5 and V is TRBV27, with D possibly TRBD1 on 6 matching bases. This CDR3 spans 18 amino acids. V was cut by 1 base and J by 7 bases, with 23 bases left in between. Germline values: CDR1 MNHEY, CDR2 SMNVEV (reference sequence).

The chain carries TRBV7-2 and TRBJ2-5; 13 bases agree with TRBD2. The V and J ends lost 4 bases and 4 bases, in that order; junction bases with no gene match: 9. The CDR3 is made up of 17 amino acids. Germline V lookup: CDR1 SGHTA, CDR2 FQGNSA. The CDR3 loop is CASSSRTSGRARETQYF. In DNA form, the CDR3 reads TGTGCCAGCAGCTCAAGAACTAGCGGGAGGGCCCGAGAGACCCAGTACTTC.

The chain carries TRBV19 and TRBJ1-1; a possible D gene is TRBD1 (5 bases). Trimming stripped 7 bases from V and 0 bases from J, with 15 bases between. Looked up from germline, CDR1 is LNHDA and CDR2 is SQIVND (reference sequence). CDR3 length equals 15 residues. CDR3 coding DNA: TGTGCCAGTAAGTACAGGACGAAGCTGAACACTGAAGCTTTCTTT. Translated, it gives CASKYRTKLNTEAFF.

CDR3 coding DNA: TGTGCCAGCAGTCGGCGGGGGAATGTTTACTACAATGAGCAGTTCTTC. It codes for CASSRRGNVYYNEQFF. The chain joins TRBV9 to TRBJ2-1; 7 nucleotides line up with TRBD2. The CDR3 spans 16 residues. The germline gives CDR1 SGDLS, CDR2 YYNGEE. Unmatched junction bases numbered 11, after V lost 5 bases and J lost 3 bases.

The rearrangement uses TRBV7-9 and TRBJ2-2; the D gene is possibly TRBD2 (5 bases). Germline CDR1 and CDR2: SEHNR and FQNEAQ (reference sequence). CDR3 size: 14 residues. V lost 8 bases, J lost 4 bases, and 14 bases lay in between. This chain's CDR3 is CASREGLFTGELFF. The CDR3 DNA reads TGTGCCAGCCGGGAAGGGCTTTTCACCGGGGAGCTGTTTTTT.

CDR3 region: CASSPPRSPRPANTGELFF. Written as DNA, the CDR3 is TGTGCCAGCTCACCACCGAGGTCCCCCCGGCCCGCGAACACCGGGGAGCTGTTTTTT. The chain couples TRBV18 to TRBJ2-2; D gene uncertain. The CDR3 loop spans 19 amino acids. From germline, CDR1 is KGHSH and CDR2 LQKENI. Trimming removed 0 bases from V and 0 bases from J, with 17 bases in between. Looking up the rest from reference TRBV18 and TRBJ2-2 gives the full variable domain: NAGVMQNPRHLVRRRGQEARLRCSPMKGHSHVYWYRQLPEEGLKFMVYLQKENIIDESGMPKERFSAEFPKEGPSILRIQQVVRGDSAAYFCASSPPRSPRPANTGELFFGEGSRLTVL.

The chain has TRBV6-5 and TRBJ2-3, with D possibly being TRBD2 (5 bases). CDR3 length equals 14 residues. Trimming took off 0 bases at V and 2 bases at J, with 6 bases between the two ends. Germline values: CDR1 MNHEY, CDR2 SVGAGI. The CDR3 loop reads CASSYSTTTDTQYF. The CDR3 DNA sequence: TGTGCCAGCAGTTACTCGACTACCACAGATACGCAGTATTTT.

The chain couples TRBV19 to TRBJ1-5, with a tentative D call TRBD1 (5 bases). V was pared by 6 bases and J by 3 bases, with 18 bases between. The germline CDR1 and CDR2 sequences are LNHDA and SQIVND (reference sequence). CDR3 length: 16 amino acids. The CDR3 region has the DNA TGTGCCAGTAGCCAGGCGGGGGGGAAGTTCAATCAGCCCCAGCATTTT. As protein: CASSQAGGKFNQPQHF.

The chain uses TRBV2 and TRBJ2-1, with TRBD1 as a possible D gene (5 bases). The CDR3 has 14 residues. The V end lost 4 bases, the J end lost 5 bases, and 12 bases lay between the germline ends. CDR1 and CDR2 from the germline V gene are SNHLY and FYNNEI. CDR3 in amino acids: CASSGQRPNNEQFF. The DNA for the CDR3 is TGTGCCAGCAGTGGACAGAGACCTAACAATGAGCAGTTCTTC.

This rearrangement joins TRBV4-2 to TRBJ1-1; a weak D match, TRBD1 (6 bases). Germline CDR1 reads LGHNA; CDR2 reads YNFKEQ. This CDR3 is built from 16 residues. V gave up 0 bases and J gave up 2 bases, with 13 bases separating them. The CDR3 loop reads CASSQETGLRNTEAFF. CDR3 DNA: TGTGCCAGCAGCCAAGAAACAGGGCTACGAAACACTGAAGCTTTCTTT.

This clone was counted a single time. The chain joins TRBV11-2 to TRBJ2-7; TRBD1 might be the D (7 bases). The CDR3 length is 14 residues. V shed 5 bases and J shed 1 base, with 12 bases lying between them. The germline V gene encodes CDR1 SGHAT and CDR2 FQNNGV. CDR3 DNA: TGTGCCAGCAGCCCACAGGGGACTTCCTACGAGCAGTACTTC. As protein: CASSPQGTSYEQYF.

The chain has TRBV2 and TRBJ2-4, with D tentatively TRBD2 (7 bases). This CDR3 is 15 amino acids long. CDR1 SNHLY and CDR2 FYNNEI come from the germline V gene. V gave up 2 bases and J gave up 10 bases, with 18 bases separating them. The CDR3 coding sequence is TGTGCCAGCAGTGAAACGGCGGGGGCCTCTCGGATTCAGTACTTC. Translating it yields CASSETAGASRIQYF.

This clone was detected a few times. This chain uses TRBV19 with TRBJ1-5; weak D call: TRBD1 (5 bases). Germline V CDR1 and CDR2: LNHDA, SQIVND (reference sequence). Trimming took 8 bases from V and 6 from J, leaving 11 bases between them. The CDR3 covers 12 residues. CDR3: CASRGARQPQHF. The CDR3 DNA follows: TGTGCCAGTCGCGGGGCACGTCAGCCCCAGCATTTT.

The chain employs TRBV30 and TRBJ2-7; 8 nucleotides match TRBD2. The CDR3 is 14 amino acids. V lost 6 bases to trimming and J lost 6 bases; unmatched junction nucleotides: 13. The germline gives CDR1 GTSNPN, CDR2 SVGIG (reference sequence). As DNA, the CDR3 is TGTGCCTGTAAAAGCGGGAGCGGATCGATCGAGCAGTACTTC. Residues: CACKSGSGSIEQYF.

The chain couples TRBV6-2 or TRBV6-3 to TRBJ2-5; TRBD2 agrees at 13 bases. In germline, CDR1 is MNHEY, CDR2 SVGEGT. After removal of 2 bases from V and 4 bases from J, the junction contained 1 base not matched to a gene. This CDR3 is 15 amino acids long. The CDR3 reads CASSYGLAGAETQYF. The CDR3 DNA sequence: TGTGCCAGCAGTTACGGACTAGCGGGAGCAGAGACCCAGTACTTC.

The V gene is TRBV6-5, the J gene TRBJ2-1; a possible D gene is TRBD1 (6 bases). CDR1 and CDR2 from the germline V gene are MNHEY and SVGAGI. Trimming pared 6 bases from V and 9 bases from J, leaving 12 bases between. The CDR3 consists of 12 residues. As DNA, the CDR3 is TGTGCCAGCAGACCTAGGGGGAGTGAGCAGTTCTTC. It specifies CASRPRGSEQFF.

This clone was observed once. CDR3 in DNA: TGTGCCAGCAGTTCCACCGGGACAGGGAGGTATGGCTACACCTTC. The encoded protein is CASSSTGTGRYGYTF. The chain carries TRBV28 and TRBJ1-2; 9 bases line up with TRBD1. The germline V gene encodes CDR1 MDHEN and CDR2 SYDVKM. J gave up 5 bases and V 4 bases, and 8 bases lay outside the gene matches. This CDR3 is 15 amino acids long.

The sample holds a few counts of this clone. The chain links TRBV29-1 to TRBJ2-1, with TRBD2 identical over 10 bases. The V segment lost 6 bases and the J segment 9 bases; nucleotides outside the gene matches: 8. The germline V gene has CDR1 SQVTM and CDR2 ANQGSEA. The CDR3 extends over 13 amino acids. DNA for the CDR3: TGCAGCGTCGCCGAACTAGCGGGGTCTGAGCAGTTCTTC. The encoded protein is CSVAELAGSEQFF.

The V call is TRBV30, the J call TRBJ2-3; TRBD2 is a possible D gene (5 bases). V was shortened by 3 bases and J by 0 bases, with 10 bases between the two germline ends. The CDR3 contains 14 residues. Per germline, CDR1 GTSNPN and CDR2 SVGIG (reference sequence). The CDR3 protein is CAWRTSGSTDTQYF. Written as DNA, the CDR3 is TGTGCCTGGAGGACCTCGGGGAGCACAGATACGCAGTATTTT.

The V gene is TRBV7-2, the J gene TRBJ1-2; 7 nucleotides line up with TRBD1. The CDR3 contains 14 residues. Trimming cost V 5 bases and J 6 bases; bases outside gene matches: 9. Germline V lookup: CDR1 SGHTA, CDR2 FQGNSA. CDR3 sequence reads: CASSTRQGVHGYTF. CDR3 coding DNA: TGTGCCAGCAGCACGCGACAGGGTGTGCATGGCTACACCTTC.

This clone appeared once. V and J are TRBV6-5 and TRBJ1-3; TRBD1 aligns across 7 bases. The CDR3 contains 16 residues. J lost 3 bases, V lost 5 bases, and 10 bases had no gene match. Per germline, CDR1 MNHEY and CDR2 SVGAGI. CDR3 in amino acids: CASSNYRGWDGNTIYF. The CDR3 coding sequence is TGTGCCAGCAGTAACTACAGGGGTTGGGATGGAAACACCATATATTTT.

The rearrangement joins TRBV18 to TRBJ1-5, with 7 nucleotides matching TRBD1. Germline V lookup: CDR1 KGHSH, CDR2 LQKENI. Losses at the gene ends were 4 bases for V and 8 bases for J; bases not matched to a gene: 11. The CDR3 contains 15 residues. Here the CDR3 reads CASSRATGKVEPQHF. For the CDR3, the DNA is TGTGCCAGCTCACGCGCGACAGGGAAGGTGGAGCCCCAGCATTTT.

This clone came up once. The chain has TRBV5-1 and TRBJ2-7, with 10 bases lining up with TRBD1. CDR1 is SGHRS, CDR2 YFSETQ, per germline. V shed 6 bases and J 3 bases; nucleotides not matched to a gene: 12. The length of the CDR3 is 16 residues. The DNA of the CDR3 is TGCGCCAGCACCTCGACTCCGGGACAGGGGCACTACGAGCAGTACTTC. Translation: CASTSTPGQGHYEQYF.